Described below is a single TCR beta chain sequence and its context. Germline V gene sequence: CDR1 SEHNR, CDR2 FQNEAQ (reference sequence). The V end lost 6 bases, the J end lost 10 bases, and 9 bases lay between the germline ends. The CDR3 has 11 amino acids. This sample stems from a study of blood T cell repertoires in COVID-19. Study in general: Acute-phase and convalescent COVID-19 samples originated in the United States, Italy and Spain. Sources were T cells, B-cell-depleted T cells, or PBMCs; the material itself was cDNA or gDNA.

As processed by the authors: Using reference gene primer amplification, nucleated cell counts were estimated. Assay: immunoSEQ multiplex PCR; the TCRdb copy retains only in-frame clones and omits some. D and trimming were read from the DNA, whereas the V and J calls and clone size are those reported in that table. The sample comprises about 190,000 clones, 83% of which are singletons, and 5.5% to 7.5% rests with the top ten. Sequencing was carried out using peripheral blood. This sequence joins TRBV7-9 and TRBJ1-4; D ambiguous. The receptor was derived from a middle-aged woman with acute or convalescent COVID-19. The CDR3 nucleotides are TGTGCCAGCAGGGCAACGGGAAAACTGTTTTTT. Its protein is CASRATGKLFF. Full variable domain (rest looked up from reference TRBV7-9 and TRBJ1-4): DTGVSQNPRHKITKRGQNVTFRCDPISEHNRLYWYRQTLGQGPEFLTYFQNEAQLEKSRLLSDRFSAERPKGSFSTLEIQRTEQGDSAMYLCASRATGKLFFGSGTQLSVL.